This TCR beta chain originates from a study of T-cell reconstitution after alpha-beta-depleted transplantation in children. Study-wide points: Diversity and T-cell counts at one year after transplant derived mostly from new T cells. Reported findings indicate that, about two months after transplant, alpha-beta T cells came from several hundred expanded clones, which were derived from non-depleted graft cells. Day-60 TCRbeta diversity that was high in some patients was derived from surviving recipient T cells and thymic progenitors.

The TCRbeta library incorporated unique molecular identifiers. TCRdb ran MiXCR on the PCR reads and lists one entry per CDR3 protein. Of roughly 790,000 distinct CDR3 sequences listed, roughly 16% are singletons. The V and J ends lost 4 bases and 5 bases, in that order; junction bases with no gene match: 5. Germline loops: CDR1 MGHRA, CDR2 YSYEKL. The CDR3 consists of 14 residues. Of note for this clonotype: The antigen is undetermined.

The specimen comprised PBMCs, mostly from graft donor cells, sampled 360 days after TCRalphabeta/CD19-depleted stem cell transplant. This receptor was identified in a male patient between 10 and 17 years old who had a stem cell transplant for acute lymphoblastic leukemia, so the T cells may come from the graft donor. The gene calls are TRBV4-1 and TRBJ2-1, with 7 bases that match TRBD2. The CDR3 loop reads CASSLRTSNNEQFF. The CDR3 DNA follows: TGCGCCAGCAGCCTCCGGACTAGTAACAATGAGCAGTTCTTC.